This entry is about one T cell receptor beta chain. Data came from immunoSEQ multiplex PCR; TCRdb stores just in-frame clones and leaves some out. The sample shows about 1 million clones, roughly 70% of them seen only once. This record belongs to a study of shared clonotypes between healthy human individuals. The wider study: CD4 naive and memory got three plates each, CD8 naive two, CD8 memory one.

This TCR came from a man between 18 and 35 years old in good health. Material for sequencing was memory CD4+ T cells sorted from blood. Subset given: CD45RA-negative fraction.

The DNA of the CDR3 is TGTGCTAGTGGTCCGCCCGGGGGCTCCTACGAGCAGTACTTC. Protein: CASGPPGGSYEQYF. V gene TRBV12-5 combines with J gene TRBJ2-7; tentatively, D is TRBD2 (6 bases). This CDR3 has 14 residues. Germline-derived CDR1 and CDR2 are LGHNT and FRNRAP. The V end was cut by 5 bases, the J end by 0 bases, with 11 bases between. Combining the CDR3 with reference TRBV12-5 and TRBJ2-7 gives the whole variable domain DARVTQTPRHKVTEMGQEVTMRCQPILGHNTVFWYRQTMMQGLELLAYFRNRAPLDDSGMPKDRFSAEMPDATLATLKIQPSEPRDSAVYFCASGPPGGSYEQYFGPGTRLTVT.